This passage covers 23 T cell receptor beta chains from one sample sequenced in a study of T-cell memory formation after mild COVID-19. TCRdb used MiXCR to reprocess the 5' RACE reads, holding one entry per CDR3 protein. The sample lists 190,000 or so distinct CDR3 sequences, 20% to 25% seen once, with 20% to 25% in the top ten. The material sequenced was PBMCs or a T cell subset sorted from them (not recorded which). The receptors were sampled from an adult woman who had mild COVID-19 (a few samples of this study predate the infection). Cell type and time point are not known.

This sequence joins TRBV6-6 and TRBJ2-5; a weak D match, TRBD1 (5 bases). The germline V gene encodes CDR1 MNHNY and CDR2 SVGAGI (reference sequence). The ends were cut back, 6 bases at V and 2 bases at J, with 13 bases in the middle. The CDR3 is made up of 14 amino acids. As DNA, the CDR3 is TGTGCCAGCAGCTCTCGCGCAGGGCAAGAGACCCAGTACTTC. Its protein product is CASSSRAGQETQYF.

The sample holds a few counts of this clonotype. The V gene is TRBV11-2, the J gene TRBJ2-1; D is perhaps TRBD2 (7 bases). The CDR3 runs to 15 residues. CDR1 is SGHAT and CDR2 is FQNNGV in the germline V gene. Between the trimmed V and J ends, which lost 11 bases and 2 bases, there was a span of 19 bases. CDR3 residues: CAGSRGAWTYNEQFF. For the CDR3, the DNA is TGTGCCGGGAGTCGGGGGGCCTGGACCTACAATGAGCAGTTCTTC.

This clonotype was observed a few times. The rearrangement uses TRBV6-4 and TRBJ1-4; D is unclear. The CDR3 runs 12 residues. The germline V gene has CDR1 MRHNA and CDR2 SNTAGT. V dropped 4 bases and J dropped 8 bases, with 8 bases sitting between them. CDR3 amino acids: CASSALQEKLFF. CDR3 nucleotide sequence: TGTGCCAGCAGTGCGCTACAGGAAAAACTGTTTTTT.

Many counts were recorded for this clonotype. The rearrangement uses TRBV29-1 and TRBJ2-3; D not resolved. The V gene lost 6 bases and the J gene lost 2 bases, with 12 bases spanning the gap. CDR1 and CDR2 from the germline V gene are SQVTM and ANQGSEA. The CDR3 covers 13 residues. CDR3 in DNA: TGCAGCGTGAGGCTGACGGACACAGATACGCAGTATTTT. Translation gives CSVRLTDTDTQYF.

V is TRBV6-2 or TRBV6-3 and J is TRBJ2-5, with a weak D call TRBD2 (6 bases). Germline values: CDR1 MNHEY, CDR2 SVGEGT. The CDR3 has 16 amino acids. V lost 6 bases and J lost 0, with 17 bases in between. The CDR3 is CASSPTSWGDQETQYF. Here the CDR3 DNA reads TGTGCCAGCAGCCCCACCAGCTGGGGGGACCAAGAGACCCAGTACTTC.

This clonotype is a singleton in its sample. The gene calls are TRBV5-1 and TRBJ2-5; 8 bases agree with TRBD1. This CDR3 has 17 amino acids. Germline CDR1 SGHRS, CDR2 YFSETQ. With 4 bases clipped from V and 3 bases from J, the junction kept 14 bases outside the gene matches. The CDR3 sequence: CASSIKGLGQGKETQYF. The CDR3 nucleotides read TGCGCCAGCAGCATAAAAGGACTCGGACAGGGAAAAGAGACCCAGTACTTC. The full variable domain, rest sourced from reference TRBV5-1 and TRBJ2-5, is KAGVTQTPRYLIKTRGQQVTLSCSPISGHRSVSWYQQTPGQGLQFLFEYFSETQRNKGNFPGRFSGRQFSNSRSEMNVSTLELGDSALYLCASSIKGLGQGKETQYFGPGTRLLVL.

The V gene is TRBV9, the J gene TRBJ2-5, with 10 bases fitting TRBD2. The CDR3 loop spans 19 amino acids. CDR1 is SGDLS and CDR2 is YYNGEE in the germline V gene. V shed 3 bases, J shed 5 bases, and the junction held 19 bases outside the gene matches. The CDR3 loop reads CASSAPKRGGLRSFETQYF. The CDR3 coding sequence is TGTGCCAGCAGCGCCCCAAAGCGGGGGGGCCTCCGTAGTTTCGAGACCCAGTACTTC.

V and J are TRBV20-1 and TRBJ2-2; D gene ambiguous. Germline CDR1 and CDR2: DFQATT and SNEGSKA (reference sequence). This CDR3 has 16 amino acids. Trimming stripped 0 bases from V and 1 base from J, with 12 bases between. CDR3 DNA: TGCAGTGCTAGAGACGAACACGAGAAGAACACCGGGGAGCTGTTTTTT. Its translation: CSARDEHEKNTGELFF.

This clonotype was picked up a small number of times. V and J are TRBV9 and TRBJ2-5; 8 nucleotides match TRBD2. With V trimmed by 4 bases and J by 5 bases, 4 bases remained unmatched. CDR3 length equals 13 residues. Germline V lookup: CDR1 SGDLS, CDR2 YYNGEE. CDR3 in amino acids: CASSSGTRETQYF. In nucleotides, the CDR3 is TGTGCCAGCAGCTCCGGGACTAGGGAGACCCAGTACTTC.

This clonotype was found many times. The V call is TRBV14, the J call TRBJ2-7, with 7 bases lining up with TRBD2. J gave up 2 bases and V 3 bases, and 10 bases lay outside the gene matches. From germline, CDR1 is SGHDN and CDR2 FVKESK. This CDR3 is 16 amino acids long. CDR3 in amino acids: CASSQAQLAQTYEQYF. As DNA, the CDR3 is TGTGCCAGCAGCCAGGCTCAACTAGCGCAAACCTACGAGCAGTACTTC. Variable domain in full (rest from reference TRBV14 and TRBJ2-7): EAGVTQFPSHSVIEKGQTVTLRCDPISGHDNLYWYRRVMGKEIKFLLHFVKESKQDESGMPNNRFLAERTGGTYSTLKVQPAELEDSGVYFCASSQAQLAQTYEQYFGPGTRLTVT.

This clonotype was found a few times. V is TRBV7-9 and J is TRBJ2-3; no definite D call. This CDR3 spans 16 amino acids. The germline V and J ends were trimmed by 1 base and 0 bases, with 11 bases remaining between them. Germline V CDR1 and CDR2: SEHNR, FQNEAQ (reference sequence). DNA of the CDR3: TGTGCCAGCAGCTTAGTGGCCCAGCCGAGCACAGATACGCAGTATTTT. It translates to CASSLVAQPSTDTQYF.

CDR3 nucleotides: TGTGCCACTTCGAGGCGGGAGGCCTCCTCCTACAATGAGCAGTTCTTC. It specifies CATSRREASSYNEQFF. The V call is TRBV15, the J call TRBJ2-1, with 8 bases matching TRBD2. CDR1 and CDR2 from the germline V gene are LNHNV and YYDKDF (reference sequence). Trimming at V came to 9 bases and at J to 0 bases, leaving 10 bases not matched to a gene. The length of the CDR3 is 16 residues. The full variable domain, with the rest looked up from reference TRBV15 and TRBJ2-1, is DAMVIQNPRYQVTQFGKPVTLSCSQTLNHNVMYWYQQKSSQAPKLLFHYYDKDFNNEADTPDNFQSRRPNTSFCFLDIRSPGLGDTAMYLCATSRREASSYNEQFFGPGTRLTVL.

There are a few counts of this clonotype. The chain links TRBV2 to TRBJ1-2, with TRBD1 matching over 7 bases. V dropped 4 bases and J dropped 0; count of bases not matched to a gene: 8. CDR3 size: 16 residues. CDR1 SNHLY and CDR2 FYNNEI come from the germline V gene. The CDR3 bases are TGTGCCAGCAGTGGGAGAGGCGGGACAGCTAACTATGGCTACACCTTC. This translates into CASSGRGGTANYGYTF.

This clonotype was found a few times. The V and J genes are TRBV6-5 and TRBJ1-2, with D unclear. Germline V lookup: CDR1 MNHEY, CDR2 SVGAGI. With 8 bases removed from V and 3 bases from J, the gap between germline ends came to 16 bases. The CDR3 is made up of 14 amino acids. The CDR3 sequence: CASSGGRTDYGYTF. The CDR3 DNA is TGTGCCAGCTCTGGTGGTCGTACTGACTATGGCTACACCTTC.

The V and J genes are TRBV18 and TRBJ2-7; possible D gene TRBD1, 6 bases. V shed 5 bases and J shed 3 bases, with 14 bases lying between them. CDR1 is KGHSH and CDR2 is LQKENI in the germline V gene. This CDR3 region has 14 residues. CDR3 sequence: CASSARTDLYEQYF. The CDR3 nucleotides are TGTGCCAGCTCAGCCCGGACAGACCTCTACGAGCAGTACTTC. The complete variable domain, with remaining parts taken from reference TRBV18 and TRBJ2-7, reads NAGVMQNPRHLVRRRGQEARLRCSPMKGHSHVYWYRQLPEEGLKFMVYLQKENIIDESGMPKERFSAEFPKEGPSILRIQQVVRGDSAAYFCASSARTDLYEQYFGPGTRLTVT.

This clonotype was seen a few times. The junction and the germline gene differ at one end; a read error may be behind it. This chain links TRBV20-1 with TRBJ1-1, with unresolved D. Germline CDR1 DFQATT, CDR2 SNEGSKA (reference sequence). CDR3 length equals 18 residues. The CDR3 reads CSARVLEDTQVMNTESFF. In nucleotides, the CDR3 is TGCAGTGCTAGAGTCTTAGAGGATACTCAGGTCATGAACACTGAATCTTTCTTT.

This chain joins TRBV5-1 and TRBJ2-7; 8 positions agree with TRBD1. Germline assignment: CDR1 SGHRS and CDR2 YFSETQ. With 1 base clipped from V and 6 bases from J, the junction kept 9 bases outside the gene matches. This CDR3 is 15 amino acids long. The CDR3 DNA is TGCGCCAGCAGCTTGCATCAGGGGGCCACCCGCGAGCAGTACTTC. The encoded protein is CASSLHQGATREQYF.

The gene calls are TRBV6-5 and TRBJ2-1; a weak D match, TRBD1 (5 bases). The CDR3 consists of 17 residues. V was clipped by 1 base and J by 7 bases, with 20 bases between them. Germline values: CDR1 MNHEY, CDR2 SVGAGI. The CDR3 sequence: CASSYYRTLTVGNEQFF. In DNA, the CDR3 is TGTGCCAGCAGTTACTATCGCACCTTGACAGTGGGGAATGAGCAGTTCTTC.

The gene calls are TRBV29-1 and TRBJ2-2; 10 bases match TRBD1. After removal of 5 bases from V and 5 bases from J, the junction contained 14 bases not matched to a gene. The germline V gene has CDR1 SQVTM and CDR2 ANQGSEA. This CDR3 is built from 17 residues. This CDR3 reads CSVSSGQGKPRTGELFF. DNA of the CDR3: TGCAGCGTTTCCTCGGGACAGGGGAAACCGAGGACCGGGGAGCTGTTTTTT.

The V and J genes are TRBV12-5 and TRBJ1-5; no clear D gene. The CDR3 extends over 15 amino acids. Between the trimmed V and J ends, which lost 5 bases and 4 bases, there was a span of 15 bases. Germline V gives CDR1 LGHNT, CDR2 FRNRAP. For the CDR3, the DNA is TGTGCTAGTGGTCCCCGGGCCGTTTCTAATCAGCCCCAGCATTTT. Encoded protein: CASGPRAVSNQPQHF.

This clonotype has only a few counts. CDR3 sequence (DNA): TGTGCCAGCAGTTTAGGTTGGGGTGAGCAGTTCTTC. Protein product: CASSLGWGEQFF. The rearrangement links TRBV12-3 or TRBV12-4 to TRBJ2-1; D gene ambiguous. The CDR3 covers 12 residues. V was cut by 1 base and J by 9 bases, with 7 bases left in between.

In its sample, this clonotype was seen many times. DNA of the CDR3: TGCAGCGTTGTTTGGGGGAGTCTCACCGGGGAGCTGTTTTTT. It encodes CSVVWGSLTGELFF. This chain uses TRBV29-1 with TRBJ2-2, with D perhaps being TRBD1 or TRBD2 (5 bases each). The length of the CDR3 is 14 residues. The V gene lost 4 bases and the J gene lost 4 bases, with 13 bases spanning the gap. The V gene's germline CDR1 is SQVTM and CDR2 ANQGSEA.

The CDR3 coding sequence is TGTGCCAGCAGCCCTAGCAACACCGGGGAGCTGTTTTTT. Translating gives CASSPSNTGELFF. The chain recombines TRBV9 with TRBJ2-2; D possibly corresponds to TRBD2 (5 bases). Germline CDR1 SGDLS, CDR2 YYNGEE. The CDR3 length is 13 residues. V lost 4 bases and J 2 bases, leaving 6 bases between the germline ends.